This T cell receptor (beta chain) was retrieved from a study of early T cells in non-severe SARS-CoV-2 infection (dated by TCRdb to the early 2020s). Concerning the study at large: Because TCR sequencing was done on bulk RNA from unsorted whole blood, the alpha and beta chains could not be paired.

Library preparation used 5' RACE. Data came from a NextSeq 500. In the TCR library protocol, unique molecular identifiers were attached to individual cDNA molecules to correct for PCR bias and sequencing error. Sequencing covered both TCR alpha and beta chains, and within each sample the abundances of alpha and beta sequences were tightly co-correlated. The source study handled its data this way. Decombinator V4 was used to annotate the V gene, J gene and CDR3 of the TCR sequences. TCRs were defined as expanded if a significant change between any two time points was detected under a Poisson model with p below 0.0001. TCR abundances were normalised to the total number of TCRs sequenced in each sample and reported as counts per million. MAIT TCRs were defined by TRAV1-2 paired with TRAJ12, TRAJ20 or TRAJ33, and iNKT TCRs by TRAV10 paired with TRAJ18. VDJdb, accessed 1 November 2021, was searched for CMV, EBV and SARS-CoV-2 annotated TCRs, excluding TCRs annotated for multiple antigens. Starting from the raw public reads, TCRdb applied fastp trimming at Q25, assembled clones with MiXCR and retained in-frame beta chains. Every entry covers one CDR3 protein and lists the most common genes and DNA from its rows. The V and J calls and clone size come from TCRdb's table, not from the authors' own analysis. The sample contains over 60,000 distinct CDR3 sequences, about 9.4% of them found a single time. The ten largest account for around 8% of the sample.

What the research found in general, with its limitations: VDJdb matching was skewed toward anti-spike CD8 responses, so virus-specific expansions were likely underestimated and private and CD4 specificities were missed.

This clonotype has a handful of counts. No antigen is known for it. Base qualities were left out, and no much larger clone turns up one base away. The study was a case-control design nested within a healthcare worker cohort in London, UK, with weekly nasopharyngeal swab PCR tests and blood sampling. Between 23 and 31 March 2020, the week of the UK lockdown, healthcare workers were enrolled and then followed up weekly for as long as 16 weeks. The cysteine opens and the phenylalanine closes a CDR3 of 12 amino acids. The entry retains the CDR3 DNA only, 36 bases that are in frame from base 1. V lost 8 bases and J lost 5 bases; the stretch between them is 11 bases long. From the germline V gene, CDR1 is MNHEY and CDR2 is SVGEGT.

Sequencing used whole blood, obtained at baseline. The TCR sequence derives from an adult who was a healthcare worker with PCR-confirmed SARS-CoV-2 infection or an uninfected control (not recorded which). The rearrangement combines TRBV6-2 or TRBV6-3 with TRBJ2-3; too little of a D gene remains to name it. The CDR3 loop reads CASGLGIDTQYF. The DNA sequence is given as TGTGCCAGCGGATTAGGGATAGATACGCAGTATTTT.